The TCR beta chain under discussion was sequenced for a study of T cells in Graves' hyperthyroidism and ophthalmopathy. Study-wide results and caveats: Most thyroid clonotypes expanded above 0.001 were also detected in blood. Ophthalmopathy and stable hyperthyroidism were told apart by a 13 V-J model. It was a median around seven months before onset that the model predicted ophthalmopathy.

Regarding this clonotype: Antigen: not known.

It was RNA transcripts that yielded the amplified TCR beta CDR3 regions. Using the HTBI primer set, a first-round RT-PCR was run on the TCR CDR3. TCRdb used MiXCR to reprocess the multiplex PCR reads, holding one entry per CDR3 protein. The sample holds about 480,000 distinct CDR3 sequences, approximately 25% seen once. The germline CDR1 and CDR2 sequences are MNHEY and SVGAGI. Trimming cost V 5 bases and J 2 bases, with 9 bases left between them. The CDR3 totals 13 residues. The diagnostic basis comprised clinical symptoms, serum thyroxine and TRAb, thyroid ultrasound and orbital computed tomography.

The sequenced material came from blood. The gene calls are TRBV6-5 and TRBJ1-2, with a possible D match to TRBD1 (6 bases). The origin of this receptor is a woman in her twenties or thirties with Graves' ophthalmopathy. For the CDR3, the DNA is TGTGCCAGCAGTATCGACAGGAACTATGGCTACACCTTC. Protein sequence: CASSIDRNYGYTF.